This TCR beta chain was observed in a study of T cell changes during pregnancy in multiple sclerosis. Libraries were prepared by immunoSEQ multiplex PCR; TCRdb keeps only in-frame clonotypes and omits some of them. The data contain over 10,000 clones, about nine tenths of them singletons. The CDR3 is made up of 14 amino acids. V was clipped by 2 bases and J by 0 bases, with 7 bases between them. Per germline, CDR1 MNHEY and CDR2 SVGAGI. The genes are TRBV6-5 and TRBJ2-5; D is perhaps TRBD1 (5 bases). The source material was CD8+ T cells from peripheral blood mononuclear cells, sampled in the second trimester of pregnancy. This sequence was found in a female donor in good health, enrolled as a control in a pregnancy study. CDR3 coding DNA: TGTGCCAGCAGTTACGGGGCGTACCAAGAGACCCAGTACTTC. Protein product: CASSYGAYQETQYF.